A selection of T cell receptor beta chains follows, all from one sample in a study of CD8 T cells in Susac syndrome. TCRdb analysed the immunoSEQ multiplex PCR reads with MiXCR anew, one entry per CDR3 protein. The table has roughly 76,000 distinct CDR3 sequences, approximately 95% seen once. The sequencing sample was made of CD8+ T cells from PBMCs. These receptor sequences come from a human donor with Susac syndrome. CDR3s include the opening cysteine and the closing phenylalanine or tryptophan. D genes are given only for firm matches. The size of a clone is reported for some rows only, either as once, few or many, or as a class for expanded clones.

v_call	j_call	d_call	clone_size	cdr3_length	cdr3_nt	cdr3_aa
TRBV20-1	TRBJ1-2	-	-	13	TGCAGCGCCAGGGACACAAATAATCATGGCTACACCTTC	CSARDTNNHGYTF
TRBV4-1	TRBJ2-1	TRBD2	-	15	TGCGCCAGCAGCCCCAGGGAGGGAGCCCTCAATGAGCAGTTCTTC	CASSPREGALNEQFF
TRBV20-1	TRBJ1-1	TRBD1	-	14	TGCAGTGCTAGGAAGGGGGCGGAGAACACTGAAGCTTTCTTT	CSARKGAENTEAFF
TRBV27	TRBJ2-5	-	-	14	TGTGCCAGTGCCTCCCGGGACTCACGGGAGACCCAGTACTTC	CASASRDSRETQYF
TRBV20-1	TRBJ2-1	TRBD1	-	15	TGCAGTGCTAGAGAGACAGGGAGCTCCTACAATGAGCAGTTCTTC	CSARETGSSYNEQFF
TRBV7-2	TRBJ2-1	TRBD2	-	17	TGTGCCAGCAGACCGACTCTAGCGGGAGTGACCTACAATGAGCAGTTCTTC	CASRPTLAGVTYNEQFF
TRBV5-8	TRBJ2-5	TRBD1	few	13	TGTGCCGGGGGACAGGGGGATGGAGAGACCCAGTACTTC	CAGGQGDGETQYF
TRBV10-3	TRBJ2-7	-	-	12	TGTGCCACCGAGGGCAGTACCTACGAGCAGTACTTC	CATEGSTYEQYF
TRBV2	TRBJ1-2	-	-	15	TGTGCCAGCAGCGAAGGCCCCTTTACTAACTATGGCTACACCTTC	CASSEGPFTNYGYTF
TRBV7-6	TRBJ1-4	TRBD1	-	15	TGTGCCAGCAGCCCCCGACAGGGGGCCGGTGAAAAACTGTTTTTT	CASSPRQGAGEKLFF
TRBV19	TRBJ2-2	TRBD1	-	15	TGTGCCAGTAGTACAGGGGGCTCTTACACCGGGGAGCTGTTTTTT	CASSTGGSYTGELFF
TRBV28	TRBJ2-3	TRBD2	-	15	TGTGCCAGCAGTTTTTCCGGGACTAGCGGGACTAAGCAGTATTTT	CASSFSGTSGTKQYF
TRBV5-1	TRBJ1-1	-	-	11	TGCGCCAGCAGCGTAGACACTGAAGCTTTCTTT	CASSVDTEAFF
TRBV24-1	TRBJ2-3	-	once	15	TGTGCCACCAGTGATTCCGGGAGTAGCACAGATACGCAGTATTTT	CATSDSGSSTDTQYF
TRBV28	TRBJ2-7	TRBD2	-	16	TGTGCCAGCAGTTTGGCGACTAGCGGGAGGGACTACGAGCAGTACTTC	CASSLATSGRDYEQYF
TRBV3-1	TRBJ2-3	TRBD2	-	17	TGTGCCAGCAGCCAAGATCCGGGGGGGAGGAGCACAGATACGCAGTATTTT	CASSQDPGGRSTDTQYF
TRBV29-1	TRBJ2-7	-	-	16	TGCAGCGCCCTCTCGCTTTCGGTCAGGACTTACTACGAGCAGTACTTC	CSALSLSVRTYYEQYF
TRBV11-2	TRBJ1-3	-	-	18	TGTGCCAGCAGCTTAGACGCTCCGACGGGGAGACTCGGAAACACCATATATTTT	CASSLDAPTGRLGNTIYF
TRBV4-1	TRBJ2-3	TRBD2	-	17	TGCGCCAGCAGCCAAACGACTAGCGGGACCTTGGGGAATACGCAGTATTTT	CASSQTTSGTLGNTQYF
TRBV11-2	TRBJ2-1	-	-	16	TGTGCCAGCAGCCACACTTATATGGAATGGGGCAATGAGCAGTTCTTC	CASSHTYMEWGNEQFF
TRBV12-3/TRBV12-4	TRBJ2-7	TRBD2	-	19	TGTGCCAGCAGGTTAAGACTAGCGGGAGGCGGGTGGACGTTTTACGAGCAGTACTTC	CASRLRLAGGGWTFYEQYF
TRBV11-2	TRBJ2-5	-	once	15	TGTGCCAGCAGCTTGGCCCTGGGCGCCCAAGAGACCCAGTACTTC	CASSLALGAQETQYF
TRBV29-1	TRBJ1-2	TRBD1	-	14	TGCAGCGTCCTAAAAGGGGGCGGTGGCTATGGCTACACCTTC	CSVLKGGGGYGYTF
TRBV14	TRBJ2-1	-	-	17	TGTGCCAGCAGCCAAGATCTTATCGTCCGGGCGTACAATGAGCAGTTCTTC	CASSQDLIVRAYNEQFF
TRBV27	TRBJ2-3	-	-	14	TGTGCCAGCAGTTTTTCGGGGGTCACAGATACGCAGTATTTT	CASSFSGVTDTQYF
TRBV19	TRBJ2-1	-	-	17	TGTGCCAGTAGCCTAAGGACGGGCGTCGGAGGTGGCTACGAGCAGTTCTTC	CASSLRTGVGGGYEQFF
TRBV2	TRBJ1-6	TRBD1	-	15	TGTGCCAGCTGGACAGGTTATGGATTTAATTCACCCCTCCACTTT	CASWTGYGFNSPLHF
TRBV9	TRBJ2-3	-	-	14	TGTGCCAGCAGCGTAGGCGGTGGACCGGATACGCAGTATTTT	CASSVGGGPDTQYF
TRBV6-1	TRBJ1-2	TRBD1	-	15	TGTGCCAGCAGTGAAGCCCCAGACAGGGGCTATGGCTACACCTTC	CASSEAPDRGYGYTF
TRBV7-8	TRBJ1-2	-	once	13	TGTGCCAGCAGCTTACAGGGAAACTATGGCTACACCTTC	CASSLQGNYGYTF
TRBV20-1	TRBJ2-1	TRBD1	-	16	TGCAGTGCCTTGGACAGGGGGCTCAGCTCCTACAATGAGCAGTTCTTC	CSALDRGLSSYNEQFF
TRBV2	TRBJ2-7	TRBD1	-	13	TGTGCCAGCAGTCTACAGGGGGGCTACGAGCAGTACTTC	CASSLQGGYEQYF
TRBV7-6	TRBJ2-1	-	once	12	TGTGCCAGCAGCTTAGCCCACAATGAGCAGTTCTTC	CASSLAHNEQFF
TRBV7-9	TRBJ2-7	-	-	12	TGTGCCAGCAGCGCTGGGCTCTACGAGCAGTACTTC	CASSAGLYEQYF
TRBV10-3	TRBJ1-2	TRBD1	-	15	TGTGCCAACCTAAACCCGGGACAGGGGATTTATGGCTACACCTTC	CANLNPGQGIYGYTF
TRBV20-1	TRBJ1-2	TRBD1	-	16	TGCAGTGCTATGCCGGCTGGACAGGGCAATTACTATGGCTACACCTTC	CSAMPAGQGNYYGYTF
TRBV3-1	TRBJ2-5	-	-	15	TGTGCCAGCAGCCAAGATCTTCTAAGCCAAGAGACCCAGTACTTC	CASSQDLLSQETQYF
TRBV18	TRBJ1-5	TRBD1	-	16	TGTGCCAGCTCACCAGGTACAGGGGATAGCAATCAGCCCCAGCATTTT	CASSPGTGDSNQPQHF
TRBV12-3/TRBV12-4	TRBJ2-1	TRBD1	once	15	TGTGCCAGCAGCCAGGGGGCCGTAGGGTACAATGAGCAGTTCTTC	CASSQGAVGYNEQFF
TRBV19	TRBJ1-5	-	-	16	TGTGCCAGTAGTACGAACATCCCTTATAGCAATCAGCCCCAGCATTTT	CASSTNIPYSNQPQHF
TRBV27	TRBJ2-1	-	-	13	TGTGCCAGCAGCTACGAAGGGGGCAATGAGCAGTTCTTC	CASSYEGGNEQFF
TRBV2	TRBJ2-5	TRBD2	-	14	TGTGCCAGCAGTGAAGTAGCGGGGCAAGAGACCCAGTACTTC	CASSEVAGQETQYF
TRBV18	TRBJ2-4	-	-	17	TGTGCCAGCTCACCGAAACCACGGTGGATACCCAAAAACATTCAGTACTTC	CASSPKPRWIPKNIQYF
TRBV7-9	TRBJ2-4	-	-	14	TGTGCCAGCAGCTCGGCAGAATCGACGAACATTCAGTACTTC	CASSSAESTNIQYF